These T cell receptor beta chains were read from a single sample in a study of cytomegalovirus exposure and HLA in healthy donors. Profiling relied on immunoSEQ multiplex PCR, and the TCRdb table lists in-frame clones only, not all of them. The profile shows around 150,000 clones, 80% to 90% of them singletons. The material sequenced was PBMCs. These receptors came from a man aged 18 to 29 in good health and CMV-seropositive. CDR3s include the opening cysteine and the closing phenylalanine or tryptophan. A D gene is named only where the DNA matches it firmly. Not all rows give a size; the values are once, few, many and, for expanded clones, a class.

D gene: .; J gene: TRBJ2-1; V gene: TRBV7-3; clone size: once; CDR3 DNA: TGTGCCAGCAGCCCTACTCTAGCCACCCCCTACAATGAGCAGTTCTTC; CDR3 protein: CASSPTLATPYNEQFF
D gene: .; J gene: TRBJ1-2; V gene: TRBV19; clone size: .; CDR3 DNA: TGTGCCAGTAGCCCCACCAGGCTCACGAACTATGGCTACACCTTC; CDR3 protein: CASSPTRLTNYGYTF
D gene: TRBD1; J gene: TRBJ2-7; V gene: TRBV5-6; clone size: .; CDR3 DNA: TGTGCCAGCAGCTATGGGACAGGGGGCTACGAGCAGTACTTC; CDR3 protein: CASSYGTGGYEQYF
D gene: TRBD2; J gene: TRBJ2-5; V gene: TRBV6-1; clone size: .; CDR3 DNA: TGTGCCAGCAAACTAGCGGGGGGGCCAGTCCAGTACTTC; CDR3 protein: CASKLAGGPVQYF
D gene: TRBD2; J gene: TRBJ2-7; V gene: TRBV27; clone size: .; CDR3 DNA: TGTGCCAGCAGTGCGACTAGCGGGGTTCGCGAGCAGTACTTC; CDR3 protein: CASSATSGVREQYF
D gene: .; J gene: TRBJ2-7; V gene: TRBV5-5; clone size: .; CDR3 DNA: TGTGCCAGCAGCTTGCTTGGAACCGGGACAAATAATGCCGAGCAGTACTTC; CDR3 protein: CASSLLGTGTNNAEQYF
D gene: .; J gene: TRBJ1-1; V gene: TRBV7-2; clone size: few; CDR3 DNA: TGTGCCAGCAGCCCAGTGACAGCGAACACTGAAGCTTTCTTT; CDR3 protein: CASSPVTANTEAFF
D gene: .; J gene: TRBJ2-5; V gene: TRBV4-1; clone size: once; CDR3 DNA: TGCGCCAGCAGCCAAGGCGACCGACTAGATCAAGAGACCCAGTACTTC; CDR3 protein: CASSQGDRLDQETQYF
D gene: .; J gene: TRBJ1-1; V gene: TRBV27; clone size: .; CDR3 DNA: TGTGCCAGCAGTTTACAGGTGAACACTGAAGCTTTCTTT; CDR3 protein: CASSLQVNTEAFF
D gene: .; J gene: TRBJ1-2; V gene: TRBV13; clone size: .; CDR3 DNA: TGTGCCAGCAGCCTCGGACTCTACGGCAACTATGGCTACACCTTC; CDR3 protein: CASSLGLYGNYGYTF
D gene: .; J gene: TRBJ2-1; V gene: TRBV6-1; clone size: .; CDR3 DNA: TGTGCCAGCAGTGAAGACAGCCCTTCCTACAATGAGCAGTTCTTC; CDR3 protein: CASSEDSPSYNEQFF